The 15 T cell receptor beta chains below all came from one sample that was sequenced in a study of OX40 agonist ivuxolimab in advanced cancers. Sequencing used immunoSEQ multiplex PCR; TCRdb keeps in-frame clones, though not all of them. The profile shows under 90,000 clones, 89% of them singletons. Material: CD4+ or CD8+ T cells sorted from blood, obtained in a trial of the OX40 agonist ivuxolimab. Receptor source: an adult with an advanced solid tumor such as melanoma, head and neck, liver or kidney cancer.

This clone was counted a single time. The V gene is TRBV2, the J gene TRBJ2-7, with 7 bases identical to TRBD1. CDR1 and CDR2 from the germline V gene are SNHLY and FYNNEI. The CDR3 is 14 amino acids. V gave up 4 bases and J gave up 3 bases; unmatched junction bases: 6. CDR3 coding DNA: TGTGCCAGCAGTGTAGAGGGACAGAACTACGAGCAGTACTTC. Translation gives CASSVEGQNYEQYF.

This chain connects TRBV6-6 to TRBJ1-1, with 9 bases aligning to TRBD1. This CDR3 has 14 residues. CDR1 and CDR2 from the germline V gene are MNHNY and SVGAGI (reference sequence). V lost 5 bases and J lost 4; bases outside the gene matches: 5. The CDR3 sequence is CASSRDRVVTEAFF. The CDR3 DNA reads TGTGCCAGCAGTCGGGACAGGGTTGTCACTGAAGCTTTCTTT.

This clone was picked up a small number of times. The chain carries TRBV30 and TRBJ1-6; no clear D gene. From germline, CDR1 is GTSNPN and CDR2 SVGIG (reference sequence). The CDR3 totals 13 residues. V shed 2 bases and J shed 8 bases, with 10 bases lying between them. The CDR3 loop reads CAWSLGGDSPLHF. The CDR3, as DNA: TGTGCCTGGAGTCTGGGAGGTGATTCACCCCTCCACTTT.

This chain connects TRBV28 to TRBJ2-7; D is undetermined. Germline CDR1 reads MDHEN; CDR2 reads SYDVKM. The length of the CDR3 is 14 residues. V lost 3 bases and J lost 4, with 13 bases in between. CDR3 protein: CASSFSTAGYEQYF. In DNA form, the CDR3 reads TGTGCCAGCAGTTTCTCGACGGCCGGGTACGAGCAGTACTTC.

The chain has TRBV30 and TRBJ2-7, with D possibly TRBD2 on 5 matching bases. This CDR3 has 12 amino acids. Germline V gives CDR1 GTSNPN, CDR2 SVGIG (reference sequence). The V and J ends lost 3 bases and 5 bases respectively, with 11 bases between them. The CDR3 nucleotides read TGTGCCTGGAGCAGAGGGTTTAACGAGCAGTACTTC. It yields the protein CAWSRGFNEQYF.

This clone has a handful of counts. The chain couples TRBV5-4 to TRBJ1-6; D is unresolved. This CDR3 has 14 amino acids. With 0 bases removed from V and 4 bases from J, the gap between germline ends came to 5 bases. CDR1 is SGHNT and CDR2 is YYREEE in the germline V gene (reference sequence). This CDR3 reads CASSLDSYNSPLHF. The CDR3, as DNA: TGTGCCAGCAGCTTGGACAGTTATAATTCACCCCTCCACTTT.

The chain links TRBV29-1 to TRBJ1-2; D unclear. The V gene's germline CDR1 is SQVTM and CDR2 ANQGSEA. Trimming removed 1 base from V and 7 bases from J, with 7 bases in between. CDR3 length: 11 residues. The DNA of the CDR3 is TGCAGCGTTGAAGCAGGACGTGGCTACACCTTC. Protein product: CSVEAGRGYTF.

The chain recombines TRBV6-1 with TRBJ2-7; D may match TRBD1 or TRBD2 (5 bases each). This CDR3 comprises 10 residues. Trimming removed 8 bases from V and 10 bases from J, with 12 bases in between. Germline CDR1 and CDR2: MNHNS and SASEGT. CDR3 residues: CASGRDVQYF. For the CDR3, the DNA is TGTGCCAGCGGACGGGACGTACAGTACTTC.

This chain joins TRBV7-2 and TRBJ2-7; 14 bases are shared with TRBD2. CDR1 and CDR2 from the germline V gene are SGHTA and FQGNSA. V dropped 5 bases and J dropped 7; count of bases not matched to a gene: 4. This CDR3 has 14 amino acids. For the CDR3, the DNA is TGTGCCAGCAGCCCCGGGACTAGCGGGAGTGAGCAGTACTTC. It encodes CASSPGTSGSEQYF.

In this sample, this clone turned up once. The chain employs TRBV10-3 and TRBJ1-2; 9 bases map to TRBD1. CDR3 length equals 17 residues. The germline CDR1 and CDR2 sequences are ENHRY and SYGVKD. V was pared by 7 bases and J by 8 bases, with 20 bases of the junction left unmatched. CDR3 protein: CAITPSGGGTGFSGYTF. The CDR3 region has the DNA TGTGCCATCACCCCGTCAGGTGGAGGGACAGGGTTTAGCGGCTACACCTTC.

J is TRBJ1-1 and V is TRBV30, with D unresolved. Germline loops: CDR1 GTSNPN, CDR2 SVGIG (reference sequence). V was clipped by 2 bases and J by 1 base, with 17 bases between them. The CDR3 spans 16 residues. Here the CDR3 reads CAWSPLRWTANTEAFF. The CDR3 nucleotides are TGTGCCTGGAGTCCCTTGCGTTGGACGGCGAACACTGAAGCTTTCTTT.

V usage is TRBV6-6 and J usage is TRBJ2-1; 10 bases map to TRBD2. Germline trimming cut 1 base from V and 13 bases from J; bases unmatched to any gene: 7. The CDR3 is 14 residues long. CDR1 and CDR2 (germline): MNHNY, SVGAGI (reference sequence). The CDR3 sequence is CASSYLAGGRYQFF. The DNA for the CDR3 is TGTGCCAGCAGTTACTTAGCGGGGGGACGATACCAGTTCTTC.

The chain combines TRBV7-2 with TRBJ2-5, with 8 bases matching TRBD1. Germline V gives CDR1 SGHTA, CDR2 FQGNSA. The J segment lost 5 bases and the V segment lost 4 bases, leaving 6 bases of the junction unmatched. The length of the CDR3 is 14 residues. The CDR3 DNA reads TGTGCCAGCAGCTACGGACAGGGTTGGGAGACCCAGTACTTC. Translation gives CASSYGQGWETQYF.

As DNA, the CDR3 is TGTGCCAGCTCCCCCGCGGGGCTCTATAATTCACCCCTCCACTTT. Protein sequence: CASSPAGLYNSPLHF. J is TRBJ1-6 and V is TRBV18; D possibly corresponds to TRBD1 (5 bases). Germline V lookup: CDR1 KGHSH, CDR2 LQKENI. The CDR3 runs to 15 residues. The V gene lost 6 bases and the J gene lost 3 bases, with 12 bases spanning the gap. Full variable domain (missing parts from reference TRBV18 and TRBJ1-6): NAGVMQNPRHLVRRRGQEARLRCSPMKGHSHVYWYRQLPEEGLKFMVYLQKENIIDESGMPKERFSAEFPKEGPSILRIQQVVRGDSAAYFCASSPAGLYNSPLHFGNGTRLTVT.

Only a few counts were recorded for this clone. The V gene is TRBV15, the J gene TRBJ1-6; 7 nucleotides align to TRBD1. The germline V gene encodes CDR1 LNHNV and CDR2 YYDKDF (reference sequence). The CDR3 contains 17 residues. The ends lost 3 bases at V and 0 bases at J; junction bases unmatched: 5. This CDR3 reads CATSSHRGSSYNSPLHF. The CDR3 nucleotides are TGTGCCACCAGCAGTCACAGGGGTAGCTCCTATAATTCACCCCTCCACTTT. Using reference TRBV15 and TRBJ1-6 for the parts outside the CDR3, the full variable domain is DAMVIQNPRYQVTQFGKPVTLSCSQTLNHNVMYWYQQKSSQAPKLLFHYYDKDFNNEADTPDNFQSRRPNTSFCFLDIRSPGLGDTAMYLCATSSHRGSSYNSPLHFGNGTRLTVT.